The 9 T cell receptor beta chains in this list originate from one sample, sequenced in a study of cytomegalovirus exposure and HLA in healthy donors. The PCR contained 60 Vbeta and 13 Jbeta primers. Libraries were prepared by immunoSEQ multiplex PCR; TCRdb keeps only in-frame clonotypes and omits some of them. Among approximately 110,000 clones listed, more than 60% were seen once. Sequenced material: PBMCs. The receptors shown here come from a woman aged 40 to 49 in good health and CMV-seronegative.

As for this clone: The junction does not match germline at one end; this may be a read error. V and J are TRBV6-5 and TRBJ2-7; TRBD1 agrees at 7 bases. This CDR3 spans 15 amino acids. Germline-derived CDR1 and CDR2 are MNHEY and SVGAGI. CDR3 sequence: CTSSYSWGQTYEQYF. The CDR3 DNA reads TGTACCAGCAGTTACAGTTGGGGACAGACCTACGAGCAGTACTTC.

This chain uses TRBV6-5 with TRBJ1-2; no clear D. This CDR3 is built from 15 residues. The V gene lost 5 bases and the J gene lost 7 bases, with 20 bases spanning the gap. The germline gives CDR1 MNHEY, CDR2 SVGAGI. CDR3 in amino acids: CASSGLTGYGSGYTF. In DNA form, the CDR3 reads TGTGCCAGCAGTGGCCTGACGGGGTACGGGTCTGGCTACACCTTC.

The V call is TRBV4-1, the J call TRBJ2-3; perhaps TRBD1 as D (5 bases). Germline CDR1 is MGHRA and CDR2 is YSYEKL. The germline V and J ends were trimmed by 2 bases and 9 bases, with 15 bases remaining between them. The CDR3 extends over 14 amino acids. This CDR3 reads CASSQSADTRTQYF. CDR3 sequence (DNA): TGCGCCAGCAGCCAAAGTGCGGACACGAGGACGCAGTATTTT.

CDR3 region: CASRSTPQGPSSYGYTF. The CDR3 bases are TGTGCCAGCCGGTCAACCCCCCAGGGGCCTAGTAGTTATGGCTACACCTTC. V usage is TRBV19 and J usage is TRBJ1-2, with D perhaps matching TRBD1 (6 bases). This CDR3 has 17 amino acids. Per germline, CDR1 LNHDA and CDR2 SQIVND (reference sequence). Trimming stripped 9 bases from V and 5 bases from J, with 28 bases between.

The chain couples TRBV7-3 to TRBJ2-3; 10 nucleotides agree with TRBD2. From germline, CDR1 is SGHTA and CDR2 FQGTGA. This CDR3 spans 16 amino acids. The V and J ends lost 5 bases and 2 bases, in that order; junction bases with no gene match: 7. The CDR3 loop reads CASSLSGGADTDTQYF. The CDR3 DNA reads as TGTGCCAGCAGCCTGAGCGGGGGGGCGGACACAGATACGCAGTATTTT. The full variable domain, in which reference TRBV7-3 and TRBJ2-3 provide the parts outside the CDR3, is GAGVSQTPSNKVTEKGKYVELRCDPISGHTALYWYRQSLGQGPEFLIYFQGTGAADDSGLPNDRFFAVRPEGSVSTLKIQRTERGDSAVYLCASSLSGGADTDTQYFGPGTRLTVL.

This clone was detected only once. In DNA, the CDR3 is TGTGCCAGCAGCCACGGGACAGGGGGAACCTACGAGCAGTACTTC. It is translated as CASSHGTGGTYEQYF. V gene TRBV5-6 combines with J gene TRBJ2-7; TRBD1 agrees at 11 bases. The junction had 5 bases not matched to a gene; V was cut back by 4 bases and J by 2 bases. The CDR3 extends over 15 amino acids. CDR1 and CDR2 (germline): SGHDT, YYEEEE.

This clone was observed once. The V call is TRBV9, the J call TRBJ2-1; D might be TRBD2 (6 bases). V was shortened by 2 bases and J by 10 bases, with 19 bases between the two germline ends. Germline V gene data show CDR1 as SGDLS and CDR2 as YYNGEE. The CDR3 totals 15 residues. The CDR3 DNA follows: TGTGCCAGCAGCGTTTACCCGGGAGACGAAGGGGAGCAGTTCTTC. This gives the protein CASSVYPGDEGEQFF.

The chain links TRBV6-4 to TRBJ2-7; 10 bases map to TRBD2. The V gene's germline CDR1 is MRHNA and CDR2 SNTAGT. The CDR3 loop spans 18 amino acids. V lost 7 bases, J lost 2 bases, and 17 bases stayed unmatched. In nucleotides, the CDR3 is TGTGCCAGCATCCTATCCAGCCTAGCGGGGGTTACCACCTACGAGCAGTACTTC. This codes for CASILSSLAGVTTYEQYF.

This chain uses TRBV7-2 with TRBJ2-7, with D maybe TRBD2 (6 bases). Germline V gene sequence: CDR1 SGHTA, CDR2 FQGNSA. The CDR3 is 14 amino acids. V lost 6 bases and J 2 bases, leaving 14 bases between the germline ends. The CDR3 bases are TGTGCCAGCAGTCTAGACCCGGGAGCCTACGAGCAGTACTTC. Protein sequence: CASSLDPGAYEQYF.